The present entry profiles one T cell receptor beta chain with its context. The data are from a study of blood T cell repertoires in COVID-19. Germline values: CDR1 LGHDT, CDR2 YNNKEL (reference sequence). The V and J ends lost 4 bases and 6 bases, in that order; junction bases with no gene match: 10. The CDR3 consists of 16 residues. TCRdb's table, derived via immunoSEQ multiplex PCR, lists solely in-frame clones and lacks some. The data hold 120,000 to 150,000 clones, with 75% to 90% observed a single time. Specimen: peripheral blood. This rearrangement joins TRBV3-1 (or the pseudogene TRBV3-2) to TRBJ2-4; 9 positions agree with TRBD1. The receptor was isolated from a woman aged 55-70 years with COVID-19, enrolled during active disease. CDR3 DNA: TGTGCCAGCAGCCGCACAGGGGGCGCAACCAGAAACATTCAGTACTTC. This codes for CASSRTGGATRNIQYF.